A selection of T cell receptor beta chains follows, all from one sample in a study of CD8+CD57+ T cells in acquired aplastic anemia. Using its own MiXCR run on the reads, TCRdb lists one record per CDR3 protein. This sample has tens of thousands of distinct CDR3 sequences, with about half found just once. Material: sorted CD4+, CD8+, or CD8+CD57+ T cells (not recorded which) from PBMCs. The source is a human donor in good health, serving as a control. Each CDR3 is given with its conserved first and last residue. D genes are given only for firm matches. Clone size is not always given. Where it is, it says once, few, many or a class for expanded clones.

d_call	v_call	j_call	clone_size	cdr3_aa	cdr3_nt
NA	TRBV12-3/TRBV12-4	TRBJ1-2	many	CASSFRQVNYGYTF	TGTGCCAGCAGTTTTCGACAGGTTAACTATGGCTACACCTTC
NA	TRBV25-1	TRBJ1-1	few	CASSEWADTEAFF	TGTGCCAGCAGTGAATGGGCGGACACTGAAGCTTTCTTT
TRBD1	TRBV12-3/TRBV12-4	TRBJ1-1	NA	CASRGGPAFF	TGTGCCAGCAGAGGGGGCCCAGCTTTCTTT
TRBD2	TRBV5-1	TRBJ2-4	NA	CASSLTSDVAKNIQYF	TGCGCCAGCAGCTTAACTAGCGATGTAGCCAAAAACATTCAGTACTTC
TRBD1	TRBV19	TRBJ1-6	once	CASSGQGAGNSPLHF	TGTGCCAGTAGTGGACAGGGGGCCGGCAATTCACCCCTCCACTTT
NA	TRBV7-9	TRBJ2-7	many	CASSARGHYEQYF	TGTGCCAGCAGCGCGCGGGGACACTACGAGCAGTACTTC
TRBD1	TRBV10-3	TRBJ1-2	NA	CAISESLDRHYTF	TGTGCCATCAGTGAGTCATTGGACAGGCACTACACCTTC
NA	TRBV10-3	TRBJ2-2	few	CAPHPADIWRFDSGELFF	TGTGCCCCCCATCCGGCCGACATTTGGCGGTTCGATAGCGGGGAGCTGTTTTTT
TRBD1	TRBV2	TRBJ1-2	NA	CARGDRGLSHYTF	TGTGCCAGGGGTGACAGGGGATTATCCCACTACACCTTC
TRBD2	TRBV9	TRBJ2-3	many	CASSVRREVTDTQYF	TGTGCCAGCAGCGTACGGCGGGAGGTCACAGATACGCAGTATTTT
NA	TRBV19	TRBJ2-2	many	CASTEGANTGELFF	TGTGCCAGTACGGAGGGGGCGAACACCGGGGAGCTGTTTTTT
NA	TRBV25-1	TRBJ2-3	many	CASSLEVVSDTQYF	TGTGCCAGCAGTTTAGAGGTGGTATCAGATACGCAGTATTTT
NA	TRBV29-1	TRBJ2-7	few	CSVDDREGPYEQYF	TGCAGCGTTGACGACAGGGAGGGTCCCTACGAGCAGTACTTC